What follows are 27 T cell receptor beta chains derived from one specimen sequenced in a study of blood T cell repertoires in COVID-19. TCRdb's table, derived via immunoSEQ multiplex PCR, lists solely in-frame clones and lacks some. The sample comprises hundreds of thousands of clones, almost 85% of which are singletons, and approximately 5% rests with the top ten. Sequenced: peripheral blood. Source of these receptors: a man aged 50 or older with active or convalescent COVID-19.

V and J are TRBV12-3 or TRBV12-4 and TRBJ2-1; 8 positions match TRBD2. The CDR3 sequence is 13 residues long. V shed 10 bases and J 6 bases; nucleotides not matched to a gene: 8. The CDR3, as DNA: TGTGCCACCTGCGGGGGGCCTCTCAATGAGCAGTTCTTC. Residues: CATCGGPLNEQFF.

Here the CDR3 reads CASSSATEHTEAFF. The CDR3 DNA reads TGTGCCAGCAGCTCTGCGACAGAACATACTGAAGCTTTCTTT. The chain is built from TRBV7-2 and TRBJ1-1, with D tentatively TRBD1 (5 bases). This CDR3 has 14 amino acids. The V and J ends lost 4 bases and 5 bases respectively, with 14 bases between them. Germline CDR1 is SGHTA and CDR2 is FQGNSA.

This clone has just a few counts. This chain uses TRBV18 with TRBJ1-2, with 7 bases lining up with TRBD1. Germline CDR1 reads KGHSH; CDR2 reads LQKENI. V trimming: 0 bases; J trimming: 2 bases; junction bases outside the gene matches: 3. The CDR3 is 15 amino acids. In nucleotides, the CDR3 is TGTGCCAGCTCACCACCGGCAGGGGGAAACTATGGCTACACCTTC. Translation gives CASSPPAGGNYGYTF. The full variable domain, its missing parts supplied by reference TRBV18 and TRBJ1-2, is NAGVMQNPRHLVRRRGQEARLRCSPMKGHSHVYWYRQLPEEGLKFMVYLQKENIIDESGMPKERFSAEFPKEGPSILRIQQVVRGDSAAYFCASSPPAGGNYGYTFGSGTRLTVV.

The rearrangement links TRBV19 to TRBJ1-5, with TRBD1 matching over 8 bases. The ends lost 5 bases at V and 7 bases at J; junction bases unmatched: 13. CDR1 and CDR2 (germline): LNHDA, SQIVND (reference sequence). This CDR3 is 16 amino acids long. CDR3 sequence: CASSPRQGSNPQPQHF. CDR3 in DNA: TGTGCCAGTAGTCCAAGACAGGGGAGCAACCCCCAGCCCCAGCATTTT.

The genes are TRBV7-9 and TRBJ1-6; the D gene is possibly TRBD1 (6 bases). The V gene's germline CDR1 is SEHNR and CDR2 FQNEAQ (reference sequence). Trimming pared 6 bases from V and 7 bases from J, leaving 13 bases between. The CDR3 spans 14 residues. As DNA, the CDR3 is TGTGCCAGCAGTAGGGGGTTGCCGAATTCACCCCTCCACTTT. It codes for CASSRGLPNSPLHF.

The V call is TRBV4-3, the J call TRBJ2-7; the match to TRBD2 covers 7 bases. CDR1 is LGHNA, CDR2 YSLEER, per germline. V was pared by 0 bases and J by 3 bases, with 5 bases of the junction left unmatched. CDR3 length equals 15 residues. In DNA, the CDR3 is TGCGCCAGCAGCCAAGATGAGGGAGGGCTCTACGAGCAGTACTTC. It codes for CASSQDEGGLYEQYF.

V is TRBV5-6 and J is TRBJ2-1; the match to TRBD1 covers 7 bases. The CDR3 sequence is 15 residues long. The junction had 4 bases not matched to a gene; V was cut back by 4 bases and J by 0 bases. Germline V gene lookup returns CDR1 SGHDT and CDR2 YYEEEE. CDR3 protein: CASSPTGSSYNEQFF. In DNA form, the CDR3 reads TGTGCCAGCAGCCCGACAGGGAGCTCCTACAATGAGCAGTTCTTC.

The V call is TRBV9, the J call TRBJ2-1, with 8 bases fitting TRBD2. The CDR3 runs 16 residues. The J segment lost 0 bases and the V segment lost 3 bases, leaving 5 bases of the junction unmatched. From germline, CDR1 is SGDLS and CDR2 YYNGEE. The CDR3 loop is CASSALSGSSYNEQFF. The CDR3 coding sequence is TGTGCCAGCAGCGCCCTGAGCGGGAGCTCCTACAATGAGCAGTTCTTC.

Only a few counts were recorded for this clone. The DNA of the CDR3 is TGTGCCAGCAGCGTACAGGGGGGGAACACTGAAGCTTTCTTT. Protein sequence: CASSVQGGNTEAFF. The chain uses TRBV9 and TRBJ1-1, with TRBD1 matching over 7 bases. Per germline, CDR1 SGDLS and CDR2 YYNGEE. This CDR3 region has 14 residues. V was clipped by 1 base and J by 1 base; unmatched bases: 1.

This chain connects TRBV27 to TRBJ2-7, with D possibly being TRBD2 (6 bases). The CDR3 is made up of 12 amino acids. Trimming pared 9 bases from V and 2 bases from J, leaving 11 bases between. Germline V gene data show CDR1 as MNHEY and CDR2 as SMNVEV (reference sequence). In DNA form, the CDR3 reads TGTGCCAGTGGGGGGTCCACCTACGAGCAGTACTTC. It translates to CASGGSTYEQYF.

The chain joins TRBV4-1 to TRBJ1-6; 7 bases line up with TRBD1. Germline V gene lookup returns CDR1 MGHRA and CDR2 YSYEKL. CDR3 length: 17 residues. V trimming: 2 bases; J trimming: 7 bases; junction bases outside the gene matches: 11. CDR3 sequence reads: CASSQYTPGQQNSPLHF. For the CDR3, the DNA is TGCGCCAGCAGCCAATACACCCCGGGACAGCAAAATTCACCCCTCCACTTT.

In this sample, this clone turned up a few times. The genes are TRBV7-9 and TRBJ1-3, with D perhaps matching TRBD1 (5 bases). Trimming stripped 5 bases from V and 7 bases from J, with 18 bases between. The CDR3 consists of 15 residues. Looked up from germline, CDR1 is SEHNR and CDR2 is FQNEAQ (reference sequence). As DNA, the CDR3 is TGTGCCAGCAGCCAGGTCTCGGGGGTGAAGAACACCATATATTTT. It yields the protein CASSQVSGVKNTIYF.

This CDR3 reads CASSVSPTGGGNTIYF. CDR3 bases: TGTGCCAGCAGCGTATCCCCCACCGGGGGAGGAAACACCATATATTTT. The chain recombines TRBV9 with TRBJ1-3; D may be TRBD1 (5 bases). Germline CDR1 and CDR2: SGDLS and YYNGEE. The CDR3 has 16 amino acids. Between the trimmed V and J ends, which lost 1 base and 4 bases, there was a span of 15 bases.

The sample holds a few counts of this clone. The chain carries TRBV12-3 or TRBV12-4 and TRBJ1-2; TRBD1 might be the D (6 bases). The V end lost 6 bases, the J end lost 6 bases, and 11 bases lay between the germline ends. The CDR3 has 12 residues. Here the CDR3 DNA reads TGTGCCAGCAGGAGGGGGGGTGATGGCTACACCTTC. Protein product: CASRRGGDGYTF.

V is TRBV15 and J is TRBJ1-1, with D uncertain. V shed 5 bases and J shed 7 bases, with 20 bases lying between them. CDR3 length: 15 residues. Germline values: CDR1 LNHNV, CDR2 YYDKDF (reference sequence). The CDR3 nucleotides read TGTGCCACCAGCCGCCAGCCGGGGTACAGCGGTGAAGCTTTCTTT. Translation gives CATSRQPGYSGEAFF.

The chain recombines TRBV10-1 with TRBJ2-7; TRBD2 might be the D (5 bases). The CDR3 runs to 13 residues. CDR1 WNHNN and CDR2 SYGVQD come from the germline V gene (reference sequence). V lost 0 bases to trimming and J lost 5 bases, with 8 bases between them. The CDR3 DNA reads as TGCGCCAGCAGTGAGTCGATGGGAGACGAGCAGTACTTC. Its translation: CASSESMGDEQYF.

The chain is built from TRBV4-2 and TRBJ1-4; 8 nucleotides align to TRBD1. CDR3 length: 18 amino acids. Germline assignment: CDR1 LGHNA and CDR2 YNFKEQ. Unmatched junction bases numbered 7, after V lost 0 bases and J lost 1 base. CDR3 nucleotides: TGTGCCAGCAGCCAAGATATCAGGGGGCAACGAACTAATGAAAAACTGTTTTTT. Its translation: CASSQDIRGQRTNEKLFF.

V gene TRBV28 combines with J gene TRBJ2-1; 10 nucleotides match TRBD2. The J segment lost 7 bases and the V segment lost 4 bases, leaving 7 bases of the junction unmatched. CDR3 length: 15 residues. Per the germline V gene, CDR1 is MDHEN and CDR2 is SYDVKM. The CDR3 loop reads CASSSPSGRGNEQFF. For the CDR3, the DNA is TGTGCCAGCAGTTCCCCAAGCGGGAGGGGTAATGAGCAGTTCTTC.

This clone was observed a few times. The rearrangement joins TRBV2 to TRBJ1-2; 10 positions agree with TRBD1. The CDR3 is 14 residues long. V shed 6 bases and J 4 bases; nucleotides not matched to a gene: 5. Per germline, CDR1 SNHLY and CDR2 FYNNEI. CDR3 residues: CASRTGGAGYGYTF. DNA of the CDR3: TGTGCCAGCAGGACAGGGGGCGCAGGCTATGGCTACACCTTC.

This clone was seen only a few times. The chain joins TRBV5-6 to TRBJ2-1; possible D gene TRBD2, 5 bases. The V gene lost 5 bases and the J gene lost 2 bases, with 11 bases spanning the gap. The CDR3 runs to 14 residues. Germline loops: CDR1 SGHDT, CDR2 YYEEEE. The CDR3, as DNA: TGTGCCAGCAGTGGGAGTGAACCCTACAATGAGCAGTTCTTC. It encodes CASSGSEPYNEQFF.

The genes are TRBV7-9 and TRBJ1-2; maybe TRBD1 (6 bases). CDR1 SEHNR and CDR2 FQNEAQ come from the germline V gene (reference sequence). The CDR3 length is 14 residues. V was shortened by 3 bases and J by 5 bases, with 13 bases between the two germline ends. The CDR3 spells CASSFGGAWYGYTF. The CDR3 coding sequence is TGTGCCAGCAGCTTCGGGGGGGCTTGGTATGGCTACACCTTC.

The chain uses TRBV5-5 and TRBJ1-1, with 7 bases identical to TRBD1. The ends lost 2 bases at V and 4 bases at J; junction bases unmatched: 8. CDR1 and CDR2 (germline): SGHKS, YYEKEE (reference sequence). The CDR3 loop spans 15 amino acids. Written as DNA, the CDR3 is TGTGCCAGCAGCTTCTTAAGGACAGGCGTCACTGAAGCTTTCTTT. Translating gives CASSFLRTGVTEAFF.

On this clone itself: At one end the junction does not follow the germline gene, possibly because of a read error. V is TRBV20-1 and J is TRBJ1-3; TRBD1 is a possible D gene (5 bases). CDR1 and CDR2 from the germline V gene are DFQATT and SNEGSKA (reference sequence). The CDR3 length is 11 residues. The CDR3 DNA reads TGCAGTGCTAGATACGCAGGGTCCCTTTGTTTT. This sequence encodes CSARYAGSLCF.

The chain is built from TRBV19 and TRBJ2-1; TRBD2 is a possible D gene (5 bases). V shed 9 bases and J shed 6 bases, with 18 bases lying between them. Germline V gives CDR1 LNHDA, CDR2 SQIVND (reference sequence). The CDR3 sequence is 14 residues long. The CDR3 here is CASDDRGASNEQFF. Here the CDR3 DNA reads TGTGCCAGCGACGATCGGGGAGCGTCCAATGAGCAGTTCTTC. The full variable domain, its missing parts supplied by reference TRBV19 and TRBJ2-1, is DGGITQSPKYLFRKEGQNVTLSCEQNLNHDAMYWYRQDPGQGLRLIYYSQIVNDFQKGDIAEGYSVSREKKESFPLTVTSAQKNPTAFYLCASDDRGASNEQFFGPGTRLTVL.

A single count supports this clone. The V call is TRBV19, the J call TRBJ2-1; 8 nucleotides line up with TRBD2. The CDR3 is 15 residues long. Germline CDR1 reads LNHDA; CDR2 reads SQIVND (reference sequence). Losses at the gene ends were 5 bases for V and 7 bases for J; bases not matched to a gene: 10. The CDR3 spells CASSLVAGFRNEQFF. The CDR3 DNA follows: TGTGCCAGTAGTTTGGTAGCGGGGTTTCGAAATGAGCAGTTCTTC.

The count of this clone is one. V gene TRBV28 combines with J gene TRBJ2-7, with no clear D. The CDR3 consists of 11 residues. V lost 5 bases to trimming and J lost 3 bases, with 5 bases between them. Germline CDR1 is MDHEN and CDR2 is SYDVKM. The chain's CDR3 is CASSLRYEQYF. The CDR3 nucleotides read TGTGCCAGCAGTCTCCGCTACGAGCAGTACTTC.

The rearrangement joins TRBV30 to TRBJ1-1, with a tentative D call TRBD1 (5 bases). Deletions cut 2 bases from V and 1 base from J, with 8 bases between. There are 13 residues in the CDR3. The germline V gene has CDR1 GTSNPN and CDR2 SVGIG (reference sequence). CDR3 loop: CAWSRGPNTEAFF. As DNA, the CDR3 is TGTGCCTGGAGTAGGGGCCCGAACACTGAAGCTTTCTTT.